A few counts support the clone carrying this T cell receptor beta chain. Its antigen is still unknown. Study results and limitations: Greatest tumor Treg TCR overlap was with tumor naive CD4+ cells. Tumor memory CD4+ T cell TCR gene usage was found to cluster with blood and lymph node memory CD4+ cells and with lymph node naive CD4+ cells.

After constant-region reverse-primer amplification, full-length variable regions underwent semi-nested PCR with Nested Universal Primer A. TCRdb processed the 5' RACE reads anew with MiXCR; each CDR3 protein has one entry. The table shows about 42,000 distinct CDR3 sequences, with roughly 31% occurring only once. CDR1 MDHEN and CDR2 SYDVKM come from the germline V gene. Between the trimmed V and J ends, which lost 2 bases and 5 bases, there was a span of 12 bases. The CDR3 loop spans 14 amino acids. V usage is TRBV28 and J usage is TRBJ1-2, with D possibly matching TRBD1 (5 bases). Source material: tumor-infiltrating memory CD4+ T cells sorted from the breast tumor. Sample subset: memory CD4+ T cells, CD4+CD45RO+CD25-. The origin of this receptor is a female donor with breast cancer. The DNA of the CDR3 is TGTGCCAGCAGTTTAAAAGGGGACCGGTATGGCTACACCTTC. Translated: CASSLKGDRYGYTF.